These 14 T cell receptor beta chains came from one sample sequenced in a study of PD-1 blockade in classical Hodgkin lymphoma. The time point denotes: cycle 4 day 1 (C4D1), after around six weeks of nivolumab. Every patient relapsed after autologous stem cell transplantation, and brentuximab vedotin exposure varied. Clones were read by immunoSEQ multiplex PCR, and TCRdb kept only the in-frame ones, dropping some. The sample gives roughly 100,000 clones, approximately 89% of which show up once; 15% to 20% is in the top ten. This material consisted of peripheral blood mononuclear cells (PBMCs), taken before the fourth cycle of nivolumab. These receptors were taken from a human donor with classical Hodgkin lymphoma.

V gene TRBV19 combines with J gene TRBJ1-1, with D perhaps TRBD1 (6 bases). The CDR3 spans 16 residues. From germline, CDR1 is LNHDA and CDR2 SQIVND (reference sequence). The germline V and J ends were trimmed by 4 bases and 1 base, with 16 bases remaining between them. This CDR3 is CASSTPGGGANTEAFF. The CDR3 nucleotides are TGTGCCAGTAGTACCCCGGGTGGGGGGGCGAACACTGAAGCTTTCTTT.

Here the CDR3 DNA reads TGTGCCAGCAGTTATTTCGGGACTAGCACAGATACGCAGTATTTT. It is translated as CASSYFGTSTDTQYF. V is TRBV6-6 and J is TRBJ2-3, with D maybe TRBD2 (6 bases). The CDR3 sequence is 15 residues long. CDR1 and CDR2 from the germline V gene are MNHNY and SVGAGI (reference sequence). The germline V and J ends were trimmed by 3 bases and 0 bases, with 10 bases remaining between them.

The chain joins TRBV19 to TRBJ2-7; perhaps TRBD2 as D (5 bases). Trimming shortened V by 4 bases and J by 2 bases, and 9 bases separated the two germline ends. Germline CDR1 reads LNHDA; CDR2 reads SQIVND (reference sequence). This CDR3 contains 13 residues. CDR3 in amino acids: CASSTGSPYEQYF. In DNA form, the CDR3 reads TGTGCCAGTAGTACGGGGTCACCCTACGAGCAGTACTTC.

This chain uses TRBV4-3 with TRBJ1-3, with 10 nucleotides matching TRBD1. After removal of 3 bases from V and 6 bases from J, the junction contained 11 bases not matched to a gene. Germline V CDR1 and CDR2: LGHNA, YSLEER. This CDR3 contains 17 residues. The CDR3 loop is CASSQAPGTGVENTIYF. The CDR3, as DNA: TGCGCCAGCAGCCAGGCACCCGGGACAGGGGTCGAAAACACCATATATTTT.

This clone has just one count. V and J are TRBV20-1 and TRBJ2-1, with D uncertain. The length of the CDR3 is 11 residues. Germline CDR1 reads DFQATT; CDR2 reads SNEGSKA (reference sequence). The germline V and J ends were trimmed by 3 bases and 5 bases, with 5 bases remaining between them. The CDR3 loop reads CSASRNNEQFF. The CDR3 bases are TGCAGTGCTAGTAGAAACAATGAGCAGTTCTTC.

This clone was counted many times. The CDR3 is CAWSDWTGWYSGNTIYF. The DNA for the CDR3 is TGTGCCTGGAGTGACTGGACAGGATGGTACTCTGGAAACACCATATATTTT. J is TRBJ1-3 and V is TRBV30; TRBD1 matches 7 bases. V lost 1 base and J lost 0; bases outside the gene matches: 9. This CDR3 spans 17 amino acids. Germline-derived CDR1 and CDR2 are GTSNPN and SVGIG (reference sequence).

The rearrangement links TRBV25-1 to TRBJ2-3; TRBD2 matches 9 bases. The germline V gene has CDR1 MGHDK and CDR2 SYGVNS. J lost 4 bases, V lost 6 bases, and 8 bases had no gene match. CDR3 size: 15 residues. CDR3 nucleotides: TGTGCCAGCAGATACGGGACTAGCAGCGCAGATACGCAGTATTTT. This translates into CASRYGTSSADTQYF.

This chain links TRBV5-1 with TRBJ2-7, with a tentative D call TRBD1 (6 bases). V lost 2 bases, J lost 6 bases, and 12 bases lay in between. The CDR3 loop spans 13 amino acids. Per the germline V gene, CDR1 is SGHRS and CDR2 is YFSETQ. CDR3 amino acids: CASSFAGDLEQYF. The DNA of the CDR3 is TGCGCCAGCAGCTTCGCAGGGGATCTCGAGCAGTACTTC. The variable domain in full, with the rest retrieved from reference TRBV5-1 and TRBJ2-7, is KAGVTQTPRYLIKTRGQQVTLSCSPISGHRSVSWYQQTPGQGLQFLFEYFSETQRNKGNFPGRFSGRQFSNSRSEMNVSTLELGDSALYLCASSFAGDLEQYFGPGTRLTVT.

This chain links TRBV11-2 with TRBJ2-1; 7 positions agree with TRBD1. Germline lookup yields CDR1 SGHAT and CDR2 FQNNGV. V trimming: 1 base; J trimming: 2 bases; junction bases outside the gene matches: 2. The CDR3 covers 15 residues. As DNA, the CDR3 is TGTGCCAGCAGCTTAGGACAGGGAGCCTACAATGAGCAGTTCTTC. It codes for CASSLGQGAYNEQFF. Supplemented by reference TRBV11-2 and TRBJ2-1, the full variable domain reads EAGVAQSPRYKIIEKRQSVAFWCNPISGHATLYWYQQILGQGPKLLIQFQNNGVVDDSQLPKDRFSAERLKGVDSTLKIQPAKLEDSAVYLCASSLGQGAYNEQFFGPGTRLTVL.

The rearrangement joins TRBV4-1 to TRBJ1-2, with D unresolved. The V gene lost 3 bases and the J gene lost 6 bases, with 11 bases spanning the gap. This CDR3 has 13 amino acids. CDR1 MGHRA and CDR2 YSYEKL come from the germline V gene. CDR3 residues: CASSHYLRDGYTF. The CDR3 nucleotides are TGCGCCAGCAGCCACTATCTGAGGGATGGCTACACCTTC.

CDR3 in amino acids: CASSPIWDRSYEQYF. Written as DNA, the CDR3 is TGTGCCAGCAGTCCTATATGGGACAGGTCCTACGAGCAGTACTTC. The chain joins TRBV28 to TRBJ2-7, with 8 positions matching TRBD1. With 5 bases clipped from V and 1 base from J, the junction kept 7 bases outside the gene matches. This CDR3 spans 15 amino acids. Per germline, CDR1 MDHEN and CDR2 SYDVKM.

The chain links TRBV28 to TRBJ2-7; possibly TRBD1 or TRBD2 for D (5 bases each). The V end lost 3 bases, the J end lost 3 bases, and 12 bases lay between the germline ends. Germline CDR1 MDHEN, CDR2 SYDVKM. This CDR3 region has 14 residues. CDR3 protein: CASSFTGPIYEQYF. The CDR3 region has the DNA TGTGCCAGCAGTTTTACGGGACCCATCTACGAGCAGTACTTC.

The chain's CDR3 is CSARVGSNTGELFF. DNA of the CDR3: TGCAGCGCCAGGGTTGGCTCGAACACCGGGGAGCTGTTTTTT. This rearrangement joins TRBV29-1 to TRBJ2-2; possibly TRBD1 for D (5 bases). CDR1 is SQVTM and CDR2 is ANQGSEA in the germline V gene. The V end was cut by 7 bases, the J end by 0 bases, with 12 bases between. This CDR3 has 14 amino acids.

V gene TRBV4-2 combines with J gene TRBJ1-1; D gene uncertain. The germline gives CDR1 LGHNA, CDR2 YNFKEQ. The length of the CDR3 is 16 residues. Between the trimmed V and J ends, which lost 1 base and 1 base, there was a span of 13 bases. CDR3 nucleotides: TGTGCCAGCAGCCAAGTTGGGGAGACCTGGAACACTGAAGCTTTCTTT. This sequence encodes CASSQVGETWNTEAFF.